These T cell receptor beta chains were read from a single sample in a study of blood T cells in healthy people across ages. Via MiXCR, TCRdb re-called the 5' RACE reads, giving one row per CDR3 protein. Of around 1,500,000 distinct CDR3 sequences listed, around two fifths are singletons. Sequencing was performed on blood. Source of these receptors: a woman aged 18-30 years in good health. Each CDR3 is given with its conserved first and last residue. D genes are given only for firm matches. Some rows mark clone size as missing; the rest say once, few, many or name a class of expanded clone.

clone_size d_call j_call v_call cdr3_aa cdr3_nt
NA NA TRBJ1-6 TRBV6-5 CASSYVGASPLHF TGTGCCAGCAGTTACGTCGGGGCTTCACCCCTCCACTTT
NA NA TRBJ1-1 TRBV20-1 CSVPPTRNTEAFF TGCAGTGTCCCCCCGACAAGGAACACTGAAGCTTTCTTT
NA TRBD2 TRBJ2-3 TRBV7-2 CASSLESSGANTDTQYF TGTGCCAGCAGCTTAGAGTCTAGCGGGGCGAACACAGATACGCAGTATTTT
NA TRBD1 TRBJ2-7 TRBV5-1 CASSLGGSGYNEQYF TGTGCCAGCAGTTTAGGGGGCAGTGGCTACAATGAGCAGTACTTC
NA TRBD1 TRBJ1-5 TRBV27 CASSPGTGGSNHPQHF TGTGCCAGCAGCCCCGGGACAGGAGGAAGCAATCACCCCCAGCATTTT
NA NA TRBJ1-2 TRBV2 CASRPSGYTF TGTGCCAGCAGACCAAGTGGCTACACCTTC
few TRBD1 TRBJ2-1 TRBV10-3 CAIGQGEQFF TGTGCCATCGGACAGGGTGAGCAGTTCTTC
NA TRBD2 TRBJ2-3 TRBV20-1 CSARVVLGFRGRGGGTQYF TGCAGTGCTAGAGTCGTCTTGGGGTTTCGGGGACGGGGGGGAGGCACGCAGTATTTT
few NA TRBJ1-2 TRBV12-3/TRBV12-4 CASSSPRDGHYGYTF TGTGCCAGCAGTTCGCCTAGGGACGGCCACTATGGCTACACCTTC
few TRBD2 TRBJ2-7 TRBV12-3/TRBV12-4 CAIAAGGPYEQYF TGTGCCATCGCAGCGGGAGGCCCCTACGAGCAGTACTTC
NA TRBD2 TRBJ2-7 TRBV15 CATSKDFSGLSYEQYF TGTGCCACCAGCAAGGACTTTAGCGGGCTGTCCTACGAGCAGTACTTC
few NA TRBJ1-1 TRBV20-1 CSARNVDTEAFF TGCAGTGCTAGAAACGTGGACACTGAAGCTTTCTTT
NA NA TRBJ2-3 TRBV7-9 CATGRSSTDTQYF TGTGCCACCGGACGAAGCTCCACAGATACGCAGTATTTT
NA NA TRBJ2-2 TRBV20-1 CSARAGRNTGELFF TGCAGTGCTAGGGCGGGACGGAACACCGGGGAGCTGTTTTTT
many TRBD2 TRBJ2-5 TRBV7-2 CASRRLASETQYF TGTGCCAGCCGCAGACTAGCGTCTGAGACCCAGTACTTC
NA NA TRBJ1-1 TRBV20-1 CSAPQGGRLNTEAFF TGCAGTGCTCCTCAAGGCGGGAGGCTGAACACTGAAGCTTTCTTT
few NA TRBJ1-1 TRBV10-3 CAISESPSLSSTEAFF TGTGCCATCAGTGAGTCGCCCAGCCTTAGTAGCACTGAAGCTTTCTTT
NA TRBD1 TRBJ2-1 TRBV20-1 CSARRQGGYNEQFF TGCAGTGCTAGGCGACAGGGGGGCTACAATGAGCAGTTCTTC
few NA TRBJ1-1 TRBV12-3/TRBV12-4 CASSFGRQAFF TGTGCCAGCAGTTTTGGGCGGCAAGCTTTCTTT
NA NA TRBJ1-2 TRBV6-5 CASSYGGLAANYGYTF TGTGCCAGCAGTTACGGGGGACTCGCTGCTAACTATGGCTACACCTTC
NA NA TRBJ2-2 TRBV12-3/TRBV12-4 CASSLRHNTGELFF TGTGCCAGCAGTTTAAGGCACAACACCGGGGAGCTGTTTTTT
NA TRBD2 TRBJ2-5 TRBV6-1 CASSAPQAGVRQETQYF TGTGCCAGCAGTGCCCCCCAAGCGGGAGTACGGCAAGAGACCCAGTACTTC
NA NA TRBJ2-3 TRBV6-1 CASSPDGRTDTQYF TGTGCCAGCAGTCCGGACGGACGCACAGATACGCAGTATTTT
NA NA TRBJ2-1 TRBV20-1 CSARDIPGNEQFF TGCAGTGCTAGAGATATCCCGGGGAATGAGCAGTTCTTC